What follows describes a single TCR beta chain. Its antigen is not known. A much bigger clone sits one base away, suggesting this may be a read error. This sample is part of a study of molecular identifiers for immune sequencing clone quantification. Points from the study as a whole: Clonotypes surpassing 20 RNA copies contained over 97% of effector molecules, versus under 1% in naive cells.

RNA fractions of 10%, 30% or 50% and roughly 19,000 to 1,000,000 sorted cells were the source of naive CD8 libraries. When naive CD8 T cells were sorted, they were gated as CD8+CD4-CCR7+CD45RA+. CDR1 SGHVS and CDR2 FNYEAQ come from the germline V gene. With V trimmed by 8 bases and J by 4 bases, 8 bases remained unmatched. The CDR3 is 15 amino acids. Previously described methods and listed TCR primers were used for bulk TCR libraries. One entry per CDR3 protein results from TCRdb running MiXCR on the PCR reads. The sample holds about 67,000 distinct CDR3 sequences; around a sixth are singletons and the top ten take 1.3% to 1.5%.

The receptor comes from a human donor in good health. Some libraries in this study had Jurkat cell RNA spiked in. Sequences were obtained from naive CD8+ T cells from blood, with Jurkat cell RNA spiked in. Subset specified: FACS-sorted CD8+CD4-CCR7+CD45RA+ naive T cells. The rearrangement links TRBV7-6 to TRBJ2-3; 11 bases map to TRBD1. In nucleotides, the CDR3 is TGTGCCAGCGGCTGGACAGGGGGCTCGCCAGATACGCAGTATTTT. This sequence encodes CASGWTGGSPDTQYF. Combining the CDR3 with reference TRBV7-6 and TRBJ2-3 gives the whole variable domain GAGVSQSPRYKVTKRGQDVALRCDPISGHVSLYWYRQALGQGPEFLTYFNYEAQQDKSGLPNDRFSAERPEGSISTLTIQRTEQRDSAMYRCASGWTGGSPDTQYFGPGTRLTVL.